This T cell receptor beta chain was sequenced for a study of prognosis after radiotherapy for stage I lung cancer. For the study at large: The patients, all with stage I non-small cell lung cancer, were enrolled between 2018 and early 2019. The study enrolled 13 men and roughly six women as patients, aged roughly 50 to 95 with a median of about 74 years.

Germline CDR1 reads MNHEY; CDR2 reads SMNVEV (reference sequence). The V gene end was trimmed by 6 bases and the J gene end by 7 bases; junction bases not matched to a gene: 17. The CDR3 has 17 residues. There are many counts of this clonotype. All patients showed node-negative disease on CT and PET/CT and lacked prior chemotherapy, radiotherapy or other malignancies. From genomic DNA, two-round multiplex PCR was used to amplify TCR beta CDR3. Round one of PCR was performed, and it used primers specific to each TRBV and TRBJ gene. TCRdb itself ran the multiplex PCR reads through MiXCR, one entry per CDR3 protein. The table has 20,000 to 30,000 distinct CDR3 sequences, around 30% seen once.

This specimen consisted of PBMCs, obtained before or after stereotactic body radiation therapy (not recorded which). This chain connects TRBV27 to TRBJ2-1; 8 bases fit TRBD2. This receptor was identified in a donor of 50 years or more with non-small cell lung cancer. CDR3 residues: CASSRQTSALFDNEQFF. In nucleotides, the CDR3 is TGTGCCAGCAGCCGACAGACTAGCGCTCTCTTTGATAATGAGCAGTTCTTC.